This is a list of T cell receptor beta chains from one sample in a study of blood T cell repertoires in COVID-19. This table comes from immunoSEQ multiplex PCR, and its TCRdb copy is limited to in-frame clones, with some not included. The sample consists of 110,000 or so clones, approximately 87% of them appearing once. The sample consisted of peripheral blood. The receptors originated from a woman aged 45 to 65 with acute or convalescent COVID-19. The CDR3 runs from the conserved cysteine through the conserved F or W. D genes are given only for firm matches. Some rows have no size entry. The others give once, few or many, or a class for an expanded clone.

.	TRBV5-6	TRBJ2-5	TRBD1	TGTGCCAGCAGCTTGGCAGGGACAGATATCACCAATTACTTC	CASSLAGTDITNYF
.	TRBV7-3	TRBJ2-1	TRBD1	TGTGCCAGCAGCCTAGGGGGCGCGTCCTACAATGAGCAGTTCTTC	CASSLGGASYNEQFF
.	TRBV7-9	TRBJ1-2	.	TGTGCCAGCAGCTTAGCGGGGGGTACAGTTCAGACCTTC	CASSLAGGTVQTF
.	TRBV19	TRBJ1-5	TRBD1	TGTGCCAGTACCTCAGGACAGGGGGCTCTTGAGGGGAATCAGCCCCAGCATTTT	CASTSGQGALEGNQPQHF
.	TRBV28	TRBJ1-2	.	TGTGCCAGCAGTTTGCGCAGGGAAAACTATGGCTACACCTTC	CASSLRRENYGYTF
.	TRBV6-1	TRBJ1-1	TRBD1	TGTGCCAGCAGTGAAATATGGACAGGCCTCGCGGGGACTGAAGCTTTCTTT	CASSEIWTGLAGTEAFF
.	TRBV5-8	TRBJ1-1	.	TGTGCCAGCAGCTTGCCTCAGGAGAACACTGAAGCTTTCTTT	CASSLPQENTEAFF
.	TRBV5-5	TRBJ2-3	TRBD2	TGTGCCAGCAGCTCTGGGGGGGGTTTCCCCACAGATACGCAGTATTTT	CASSSGGGFPTDTQYF
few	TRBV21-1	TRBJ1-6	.	TGTGCCAGCAGCAAAAGGGACAGGGGCGATAATTCACCCCTCCACTTT	CASSKRDRGDNSPLHF
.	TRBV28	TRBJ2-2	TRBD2	TGTGCCAGCAGCTCAATCCGGGGGGGGTCGGACACCGGGGAGCTGTTTTTT	CASSSIRGGSDTGELFF
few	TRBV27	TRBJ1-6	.	TGTGCCAGCAGTCAACTCTACACAGGGAGCTCCTATAATTCACCCCTCCACTTT	CASSQLYTGSSYNSPLHF
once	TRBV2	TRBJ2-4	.	TGTGCCAGCAGTCCTGTCAGGGTAGCCAAAAACATTCAGTACTTC	CASSPVRVAKNIQYF
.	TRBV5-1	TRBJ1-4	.	TGCGCCAGCAGCCCCGGGTCTTTCAGAGAAAAACTGTTTTTT	CASSPGSFREKLFF
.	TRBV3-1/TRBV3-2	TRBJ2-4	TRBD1	TGTGCCAGCAGCTCCAAGGGGACAGGGGGCGGAGGAGCCAAAAACATTCAGTACTTC	CASSSKGTGGGGAKNIQYF
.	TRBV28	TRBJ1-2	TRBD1	TGTGCCAGCAGAACACCGGGACAGGCGGGGGGCTACACCTTC	CASRTPGQAGGYTF
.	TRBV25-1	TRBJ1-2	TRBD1	TGTGCCAGCAGTGGACGACAGGGCAAAGTCGACTATGGCTACACCTTC	CASSGRQGKVDYGYTF
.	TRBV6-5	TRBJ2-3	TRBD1	TGTGCCAGCATAAGCCGGGACAGGGTCACAGATACGCAGTATTTT	CASISRDRVTDTQYF
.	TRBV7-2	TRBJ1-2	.	TGTGCCAGCCGCAACCCCCGGGGGGCTATGGGCTACACCTTC	CASRNPRGAMGYTF
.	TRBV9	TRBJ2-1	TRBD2	TGTGCCAGCAGCCCAATGGCTAGCGGGGTGGGTGAGCAGTTCTTC	CASSPMASGVGEQFF
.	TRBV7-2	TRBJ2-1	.	TGTGCCAGCAGCTTAGTGGGGGGGGCTACCCGTCATGAGCAGTTCTTC	CASSLVGGATRHEQFF
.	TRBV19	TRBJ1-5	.	TGTGCCAGTAGTCGTGTGACGGGGATTAGCAATCAGCCCCAGCATTTT	CASSRVTGISNQPQHF
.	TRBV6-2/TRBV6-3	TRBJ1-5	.	TGTGCCAGCAGTTACATCGACAGACTCAATCAGCCCCAGCATTTT	CASSYIDRLNQPQHF
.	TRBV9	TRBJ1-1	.	TGTGCCAGCAGCGTAGGGTCCAGAAATGAAGCTTTCTTT	CASSVGSRNEAFF
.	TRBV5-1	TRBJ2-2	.	TGCGCCAGCAGCTTGCGACCCCGGGACAATATAAACACCGGGGAGCTGTTTTTT	CASSLRPRDNINTGELFF
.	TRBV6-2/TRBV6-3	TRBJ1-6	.	TGTGCCAGCAGCCGATCTGACAGTAATTCACCCCTCCACTTT	CASSRSDSNSPLHF
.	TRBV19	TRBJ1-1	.	TGTGCCAGTAGAGCGGCCGGGGGCACTGAAGCTTTCTTT	CASRAAGGTEAFF
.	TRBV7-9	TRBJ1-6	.	TGTGCCAGCAGCGTCCGACAGAATTCACCCCTCCACTTT	CASSVRQNSPLHF
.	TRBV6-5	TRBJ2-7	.	TGTGCCAGCAGTATCCCCCCCACTGGCGAGCAGTACTTC	CASSIPPTGEQYF
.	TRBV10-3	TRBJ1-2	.	TGTGCCATCAGTGCCGGTGGGGCAGGCTACACCTTC	CAISAGGAGYTF
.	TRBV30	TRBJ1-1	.	TGTGCCTGGAAGGAGGCCACTGAAGCTTTCTTT	CAWKEATEAFF
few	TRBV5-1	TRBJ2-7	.	TGCGCCAGCAGCTCTCACCAGGGCGGTGTTACCTACGAGCAGTACTTC	CASSSHQGGVTYEQYF
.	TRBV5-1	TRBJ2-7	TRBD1	TGCGCCAGCAGCCCGGGACAGGGCGAGCAGTACTTC	CASSPGQGEQYF
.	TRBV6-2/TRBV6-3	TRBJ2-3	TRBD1	TGTGCCAGCAGTTACCCCCGACAGGGGGCGGTAAGCACAGATACGCAGTATTTT	CASSYPRQGAVSTDTQYF
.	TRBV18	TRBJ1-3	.	TGTGCCAGCTCGCCAGACTTATACACCATATATTTT	CASSPDLYTIYF
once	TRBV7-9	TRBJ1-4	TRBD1	TGTGCCAGCAGACACAGACAGGGCGTTAATGAAAAACTGTTTTTT	CASRHRQGVNEKLFF
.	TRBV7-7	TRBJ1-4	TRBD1	TGTGCTAGCAGCGCATCCAGGGGGCGAGATGAAAAACTGTTTTTT	CASSASRGRDEKLFF
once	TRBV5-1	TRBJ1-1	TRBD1	TGCGCCAGCAAACCGGACAGGGGGCAGAACACTGAAGCTTTCTTT	CASKPDRGQNTEAFF
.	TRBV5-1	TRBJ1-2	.	TGCGCCAGCAGCTTAAGTCAGAACCCCCTCTATGGCTACACCTTC	CASSLSQNPLYGYTF
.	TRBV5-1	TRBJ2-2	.	TGCGCCAGCAGCTTTGGGCAGGGAAACACCGGGGAGCTGTTTTTT	CASSFGQGNTGELFF
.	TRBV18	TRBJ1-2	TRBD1	TGTGCCAGCTCACCAAACAGGGGGCTCGGTGGCTACACCTTC	CASSPNRGLGGYTF
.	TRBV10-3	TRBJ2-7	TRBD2	TGTGCCATCAGCCCGGGACTAGCGGCTACCTACGAGCAGTACTTC	CAISPGLAATYEQYF
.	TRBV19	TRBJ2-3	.	TGTGCCAGTAGTCTCCAGAGCACAGATACGCAGTATTTT	CASSLQSTDTQYF
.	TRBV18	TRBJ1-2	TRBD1	TGTGCCAGCTCACCTGGTCAGGGGGCAAACTATGGCTACACCTTC	CASSPGQGANYGYTF
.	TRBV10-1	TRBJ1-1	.	TGCGCCAGCAGTGGCCCGACGGAGATGAACACTGAAGCTTTCTTT	CASSGPTEMNTEAFF
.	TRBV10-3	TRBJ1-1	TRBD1	TGTGCCATCAAGTACGGGACAGGGGGCGCAGACACTGAAGCTTTCTTT	CAIKYGTGGADTEAFF